The 19 T cell receptor beta chains listed next were all sequenced from one sample in a study of blood T cell repertoires in COVID-19. Clones were sequenced by immunoSEQ multiplex PCR, and TCRdb holds only the in-frame ones, with some missing. Of 100,000 or so clones listed, 91% are singletons. Sequencing was performed on peripheral blood. These receptors were collected from a man aged 45-65 years with active COVID-19.

The chain employs TRBV5-6 and TRBJ2-2, with TRBD2 matching 11 bases. The trim removed 2 bases at V and 4 bases at J, leaving 4 bases unmatched. The CDR3 consists of 16 residues. Germline CDR1 reads SGHDT; CDR2 reads YYEEEE. The CDR3, as DNA: TGTGCCAGCAGCTTACGACTAGCGGGACTCACCGGGGAGCTGTTTTTT. The encoded protein is CASSLRLAGLTGELFF.

V and J are TRBV7-2 and TRBJ1-1; D gene ambiguous. The CDR3 sequence is 13 residues long. V lost 3 bases to trimming and J lost 3 bases, with 8 bases between them. Germline CDR1 reads SGHTA; CDR2 reads FQGNSA. The CDR3 region is CASSFQAYTEAFF. Here the CDR3 DNA reads TGTGCCAGCAGCTTTCAGGCTTACACTGAAGCTTTCTTT.

This sequence joins TRBV18 and TRBJ1-2, with TRBD1 matching over 7 bases. Per germline, CDR1 KGHSH and CDR2 LQKENI. The CDR3 runs 14 residues. With 5 bases clipped from V and 5 bases from J, the junction kept 8 bases outside the gene matches. CDR3 sequence: CASSTTGLEYGYTF. In DNA form, the CDR3 reads TGTGCCAGCTCAACGACAGGGTTGGAATATGGCTACACCTTC.

The chain uses TRBV7-8 and TRBJ1-5, with D maybe TRBD1 (6 bases). Germline loops: CDR1 SGHVS, CDR2 FQNEAQ. The ends were cut back, 1 base at V and 7 bases at J, with 14 bases in the middle. The CDR3 extends over 15 amino acids. CDR3 in DNA: TGTGCCAGCAGCTTAGTAGGGGGTGAGGGGCAGCCCCAGCATTTT. Its protein product is CASSLVGGEGQPQHF.

The chain has TRBV7-9 and TRBJ2-1, with a tentative D call TRBD1 (6 bases). CDR1 is SEHNR and CDR2 is FQNEAQ in the germline V gene (reference sequence). The CDR3 covers 11 residues. V dropped 5 bases and J dropped 11 bases, with 10 bases sitting between them. The CDR3 is CASSIDRKQFF. CDR3 DNA sequence: TGTGCCAGCAGCATCGACAGGAAGCAGTTCTTC.

The V call is TRBV18, the J call TRBJ2-1; 7 bases match TRBD2. This CDR3 comprises 17 residues. The V and J ends lost 2 bases and 0 bases, in that order; junction bases with no gene match: 7. CDR1 and CDR2 from the germline V gene are KGHSH and LQKENI. CDR3 nucleotide sequence: TGTGCCAGCTCACCAACGGGGGGTGGTAGCTCCTACAATGAGCAGTTCTTC. Translation: CASSPTGGGSSYNEQFF.

As DNA, the CDR3 is TGTGCCAGCAGCTCAGAAGAGACCCAGTACTTC. Protein product: CASSSEETQYF. V usage is TRBV11-2 and J usage is TRBJ2-5; the D is unclear. Germline V gene lookup returns CDR1 SGHAT and CDR2 FQNNGV. The CDR3 runs to 11 residues. Between the trimmed V and J ends, which lost 4 bases and 3 bases, there was a span of 3 bases.

V usage is TRBV14 and J usage is TRBJ2-3; possibly TRBD2 for D (7 bases). CDR3 length: 16 amino acids. Between the trimmed V and J ends, which lost 3 bases and 5 bases, there was a span of 18 bases. Per germline, CDR1 SGHDN and CDR2 FVKESK. CDR3 bases: TGTGCCAGCAGCCAGAGAGGGGGGGCGGATGAAGATACGCAGTATTTT. Amino acids: CASSQRGGADEDTQYF.

The chain links TRBV21-1 to TRBJ2-5; the table calls TRBD2, which could not be checked here. TRBV21-1 is termed a pseudogene. This CDR3 is built from 16 residues. The chain's CDR3 is CASSKWSLAGGETQYF. In nucleotides, the CDR3 is TGTGCCAGCAGCAAATGGTCGCTAGCGGGAGGAGAGACCCAGTACTTC.

V is TRBV27 and J is TRBJ2-7; 14 nucleotides match TRBD2. V lost 6 bases to trimming and J lost 3 bases; unmatched junction nucleotides: 7. Per germline, CDR1 MNHEY and CDR2 SMNVEV (reference sequence). CDR3 length: 16 residues. CDR3 sequence reads: CASRGLAGGIFYEQYV. CDR3 nucleotide sequence: TGTGCCAGCAGAGGACTAGCGGGAGGCATCTTCTACGAGCAGTACGTC.

The genes are TRBV2 and TRBJ2-7, with a possible D match to TRBD1 (6 bases). V lost 7 bases, J lost 0 bases, and 10 bases lay in between. The CDR3 loop spans 13 amino acids. Germline V CDR1 and CDR2: SNHLY, FYNNEI. As DNA, the CDR3 is TGTGCCAGCATCCTGGACAGCTCCTACGAGCAGTACTTC. This encodes CASILDSSYEQYF.

The chain combines TRBV5-1 with TRBJ2-5, with TRBD1 identical over 7 bases. The CDR3 contains 14 residues. Unmatched junction bases numbered 6, after V lost 3 bases and J lost 4 bases. From germline, CDR1 is SGHRS and CDR2 YFSETQ. Written as DNA, the CDR3 is TGCGCCAGCAGCTGGGCCCCAGGGGGAGAGACCCAGTACTTC. Translation gives CASSWAPGGETQYF.

This chain uses TRBV6-2 or TRBV6-3 with TRBJ2-5; 13 bases match TRBD2. The CDR3 contains 15 residues. Germline CDR1 is MNHEY and CDR2 is SVGEGT. J was trimmed by 5 bases and V by 5 bases; bases with no gene match: 5. CDR3 nucleotide sequence: TGTGCCAGCAGTCCGGGACTAGCGGGGCTGGAGACCCAGTACTTC. Protein product: CASSPGLAGLETQYF.

The chain recombines TRBV4-1 with TRBJ2-3; 7 positions match TRBD2. The CDR3 has 12 amino acids. V lost 4 bases to trimming and J lost 8 bases; unmatched junction nucleotides: 3. Looked up from germline, CDR1 is MGHRA and CDR2 is YSYEKL. The CDR3 sequence is CASSRDYITQYF. CDR3 DNA sequence: TGCGCCAGCAGCCGGGACTATATTACGCAGTATTTT.

In this sample, this clone turned up many times. The gene calls are TRBV6-5 and TRBJ2-7; 8 positions match TRBD1. J was trimmed by 2 bases and V by 6 bases; bases with no gene match: 9. The germline V gene encodes CDR1 MNHEY and CDR2 SVGAGI. This CDR3 region has 15 residues. The CDR3 DNA sequence: TGTGCCAGCAGACCCAGACAGGGGCTCACCTACGAGCAGTACTTC. This sequence encodes CASRPRQGLTYEQYF.

The chain links TRBV7-9 to TRBJ1-3, with D perhaps TRBD1 (5 bases). The CDR3 is 16 residues long. Trimming took 5 bases from V and 0 from J, leaving 14 bases between them. The germline V gene has CDR1 SEHNR and CDR2 FQNEAQ (reference sequence). The CDR3 sequence: CASSPGGILSGNTIYF. CDR3 in DNA: TGTGCCAGCAGCCCCGGGGGGATCCTCTCTGGAAACACCATATATTTT.

The CDR3 here is CASSAGLNTGELFF. The CDR3 coding sequence is TGTGCCAGCAGCGCTGGACTAAACACCGGGGAGCTGTTTTTT. The chain employs TRBV11-2 and TRBJ2-2; the D gene is possibly TRBD2 (6 bases). The V end lost 5 bases, the J end lost 2 bases, and 9 bases lay between the germline ends. The germline gives CDR1 SGHAT, CDR2 FQNNGV. This CDR3 comprises 14 residues.

The CDR3 here is CASTPTHPQETQYF. The CDR3 DNA is TGTGCCAGCACCCCAACACACCCCCAAGAGACCCAGTACTTC. The chain combines TRBV7-8 with TRBJ2-5, with D unclear. V was cut by 7 bases and J by 1 base, with 13 bases left in between. The CDR3 has 14 amino acids. Germline V gene sequence: CDR1 SGHVS, CDR2 FQNEAQ.

The chain uses TRBV11-2 and TRBJ2-5, with TRBD2 identical over 7 bases. The CDR3 totals 17 residues. The V and J ends lost 1 base and 4 bases, in that order; junction bases with no gene match: 12. Germline values: CDR1 SGHAT, CDR2 FQNNGV. The CDR3 loop reads CASSLGRGRGRGETQYF. As DNA, the CDR3 is TGTGCCAGCAGCTTAGGGCGCGGGAGAGGTAGGGGAGAGACCCAGTACTTC.